A selection of T cell receptor beta chains follows, all from one sample in a study of blood T cell repertoires in COVID-19. Assay used: immunoSEQ multiplex PCR; TCRdb lists only in-frame clones, some missing. The data show roughly 170,000 clones, around 85% seen once. The specimen was peripheral blood. Receptor source: a man in his sixties who had recovered from COVID-19. CDR3s include the opening cysteine and the closing phenylalanine or tryptophan. A D gene is named only where the DNA matches it firmly. Clone size appears in some rows only: once, few, many, or a class for an expanded clone.

>few|TRBV11-1|TRBJ1-2|.
CASSLEGDGSYTF
TGTGCCAGCAGTCTTGAGGGGGACGGGAGCTACACCTTC
>.|TRBV27|TRBJ2-6|.
CASSQASSGANVLTF
TGTGCCAGCAGTCAAGCATCCTCTGGGGCCAACGTCCTGACTTTC
>few|TRBV7-9|TRBJ2-5|.
CASSGGAGETQYF
TGTGCCAGCAGCGGGGGGGCCGGCGAGACCCAGTACTTC
>.|TRBV2|TRBJ1-1|.
CASSEGRSMNTEAFF
TGTGCCAGCAGTGAAGGGCGGTCGATGAACACTGAAGCTTTCTTT
>.|TRBV3-1/TRBV3-2|TRBJ2-3|TRBD2
CASSSGGNTDTQYF
TGTGCCAGCAGCAGCGGGGGGAACACAGATACGCAGTATTTT
>.|TRBV15|TRBJ1-2|.
CATSRGLGAPYGYTF
TGTGCCACCAGCAGGGGTTTGGGAGCTCCCTATGGCTACACCTTC
>.|TRBV19|TRBJ1-2|TRBD1
CASSIAPGQGNGYTF
TGTGCCAGTAGTATAGCCCCGGGACAGGGGAACGGCTACACCTTC
>.|TRBV7-9|TRBJ1-1|.
CASSQALNTEAFF
TGTGCCAGCAGTCAGGCCCTGAACACTGAAGCTTTCTTT
>.|TRBV5-4|TRBJ2-7|.
CASSHTEFYEQYF
TGTGCCAGCAGCCATACAGAGTTCTACGAGCAGTACTTC
>once|TRBV6-1|TRBJ2-7|TRBD1
CASSAPRQGLTAGEQYF
TGTGCCAGCAGTGCCCCCCGACAGGGCCTAACAGCCGGCGAGCAGTACTTC
>.|TRBV12-3/TRBV12-4|TRBJ2-7|.
CASSAGLEQYF
TGTGCCAGCAGTGCGGGACTCGAGCAGTACTTC
>few|TRBV4-3|TRBJ2-5|TRBD1
CASSQDSGGWETQYF
TGCGCCAGCAGCCAAGATTCAGGGGGCTGGGAGACCCAGTACTTC
>.|TRBV24-1|TRBJ2-3|TRBD2
CATSDKGTSGGVGTDTQYF
TGTGCCACCAGTGACAAAGGGACTAGCGGGGGGGTAGGCACAGATACGCAGTATTTT
>.|TRBV7-8|TRBJ1-2|.
CASSSPTNYGYTF
TGTGCCAGCAGCTCACCAACAAACTATGGCTACACCTTC
>.|TRBV19|TRBJ1-6|TRBD1
CASSRGTANSPLHF
TGTGCCAGTAGTAGGGGGACAGCAAATTCACCCCTCCACTTT
>.|TRBV7-6|TRBJ1-6|TRBD1
CASSRRGQANSPLHF
TGTGCCAGCAGCCGTAGGGGACAGGCCAATTCACCCCTCCACTTT